This entry concerns a single T cell receptor beta chain. Its specificity is not known. These data originate in a study of CD8+ T cells in alopecia areata. Study context: Treated patients were given oral tofacitinib, which was dosed at 5 to 10 mg twice daily.

V lost 7 bases to trimming and J lost 4 bases; unmatched junction nucleotides: 13. Germline loops: CDR1 SQVTM, CDR2 ANQGSEA. This CDR3 is 15 amino acids long. Study-wide results and caveats: Tissue-resident alphabeta T cells belonging to normal skin likewise get sequenced within scalp specimens.

Following extraction, RNA underwent reverse transcription to cDNA, which served as the sequencing template. Profiled with immunoSEQ multiplex PCR; TCRdb holds only in-frame clones, not every one. The table lists 150,000 to 200,000 clones, roughly 66% of them singletons, with over 10% in the top ten. The material sequenced was CD8+ T cells sorted from blood, taken at week 0. The receptor was isolated from a human donor with alopecia areata. J is TRBJ2-7 and V is TRBV29-1, with TRBD1 identical over 10 bases. CDR3 sequence (DNA): TGCAGCGCCACTAGACCGGACAGGGGGGTATACGAGCAGTACTTC. Protein: CSATRPDRGVYEQYF.